What follows are 32 T cell receptor beta chains derived from one specimen sequenced in a study of control samples from healthy donors and cancer patients. Repertoires were generated with immunoSEQ multiplex PCR, while TCRdb's copy carries only in-frame clones and drops some. The table records about 150,000 clones, just under 95% of them present only once. Sequencing was done on a sample of blood. The receptors here all came from a man aged 40-50 years in good health.

The chain has TRBV24-1 and TRBJ1-1; D gene uncertain. The CDR3 totals 14 residues. Trimming shortened V by 5 bases and J by 2 bases, and 11 bases separated the two germline ends. Germline V gene data show CDR1 as KGHDR and CDR2 as SFDVKD. CDR3 DNA sequence: TGTGCCACCAGTGGGACGGGAGGAAACACTGAAGCTTTCTTT. The encoded protein is CATSGTGGNTEAFF.

This chain connects TRBV19 to TRBJ1-1; D is unresolved. Germline V gene lookup returns CDR1 LNHDA and CDR2 SQIVND (reference sequence). V was cut by 0 bases and J by 0 bases, with 8 bases left in between. This CDR3 contains 15 residues. The CDR3 spells CASSIDAGLNTEAFF. In nucleotides, the CDR3 is TGTGCCAGTAGTATAGATGCAGGCCTGAACACTGAAGCTTTCTTT.

The genes are TRBV24-1 and TRBJ1-2; tentative D call: TRBD1 (5 bases). The V gene lost 6 bases and the J gene lost 0 bases, with 7 bases spanning the gap. CDR1 KGHDR and CDR2 SFDVKD come from the germline V gene. The CDR3 length is 13 residues. The CDR3 reads CATSQGANYGYTF. In nucleotides, the CDR3 is TGTGCCACCAGTCAGGGTGCTAACTATGGCTACACCTTC.

The CDR3 sequence: CASSTPYYGYTF. CDR3 DNA sequence: TGTGCCAGCTCCACCCCGTACTATGGCTACACCTTC. This chain connects TRBV28 to TRBJ1-2; D call uncertain. The CDR3 sequence is 12 residues long. Trimming left V 8 bases short and J 3 bases short, with 10 bases between. The germline CDR1 and CDR2 sequences are MDHEN and SYDVKM.

This sequence joins TRBV5-1 and TRBJ1-4, with D possibly TRBD1 on 6 matching bases. Germline V gene data show CDR1 as SGHRS and CDR2 as YFSETQ. CDR3 size: 13 residues. The V end was cut by 4 bases, the J end by 5 bases, with 9 bases between. CDR3 sequence (DNA): TGCGCCAGCAGCAGGGGGGAAAATGAAAAACTGTTTTTT. It yields the protein CASSRGENEKLFF.

The rearrangement links TRBV7-9 to TRBJ2-3; 15 bases agree with TRBD2. The CDR3 is 17 amino acids. V lost 1 base, J lost 6 bases, and 5 bases stayed unmatched. Germline values: CDR1 SEHNR, CDR2 FQNEAQ (reference sequence). The CDR3 spells CASSLGTSGGAFDTQYF. In nucleotides, the CDR3 is TGTGCCAGCAGCTTAGGGACTAGCGGGGGGGCTTTCGATACGCAGTATTTT.

As DNA, the CDR3 is TGTGCCAGTAGCCGACCCTCCTCCCTGTCGGGTCAGCCCCAGCATTTT. Amino acids: CASSRPSSLSGQPQHF. The chain links TRBV19 to TRBJ1-5, with D uncertain. Germline V gives CDR1 LNHDA, CDR2 SQIVND (reference sequence). The CDR3 extends over 16 amino acids. The ends were cut back, 6 bases at V and 6 bases at J, with 21 bases in the middle.

The chain is built from TRBV25-1 and TRBJ1-2; D uncertain. The CDR3 extends over 13 amino acids. The germline V gene has CDR1 MGHDK and CDR2 SYGVNS. Trimming took 2 bases from V and 2 from J, leaving 6 bases between them. The CDR3 sequence is CASSETGNYGYTF. CDR3 DNA sequence: TGTGCCAGCAGTGAAACGGGGAACTATGGCTACACCTTC.

The chain uses TRBV11-2 and TRBJ2-2; D is ambiguous. Deletions cut 0 bases from V and 0 bases from J, with 5 bases between. This CDR3 contains 15 residues. Germline CDR1 is SGHAT and CDR2 is FQNNGV. This chain's CDR3 is CASSLDSTNTGELFF. In DNA, the CDR3 is TGTGCCAGCAGCTTAGACAGTACGAACACCGGGGAGCTGTTTTTT.

This sequence joins TRBV28 and TRBJ1-2; D is perhaps TRBD1 (6 bases). Germline V gene lookup returns CDR1 MDHEN and CDR2 SYDVKM. V shed 6 bases and J shed 4 bases, with 18 bases lying between them. The CDR3 consists of 15 residues. CDR3 loop: CASRQQGTGSYGYTF. In DNA, the CDR3 is TGTGCCAGCAGACAACAGGGTACAGGGTCCTATGGCTACACCTTC.

CDR3 DNA sequence: TGTGCCAGCAGCTTAGGACCCCAGCATTTT. The encoded protein is CASSLGPQHF. The rearrangement joins TRBV7-9 to TRBJ1-5; D unclear. The V end lost 1 base, the J end lost 10 bases, and 2 bases lay between the germline ends. This CDR3 spans 10 amino acids. Germline assignment: CDR1 SEHNR and CDR2 FQNEAQ (reference sequence).

This clone was seen only once. The CDR3 bases are TGTGCCAGCAGCGAAAAGAATCGGGACAGGGGTCATAATAGCAATCAGCCCCAGCATTTT. Residues: CASSEKNRDRGHNSNQPQHF. The genes are TRBV21-1 and TRBJ1-5; TRBD1, as called in the table, went unchecked against the DNA. TRBV21-1 is designated a pseudogene. The CDR3 contains 20 residues.

The CDR3 sequence is CASIESGHGGYGYTF. The CDR3 region has the DNA TGTGCCAGCATTGAGTCGGGCCACGGGGGCTATGGCTACACCTTC. This chain connects TRBV2 to TRBJ1-2; D might be TRBD1 (5 bases). Trimming stripped 7 bases from V and 4 bases from J, with 19 bases between. The CDR3 loop spans 15 amino acids. The germline V gene has CDR1 SNHLY and CDR2 FYNNEI.

The CDR3 DNA sequence: TGTGCCTGGACGAGAAGCACAGATACGCAGTATTTT. Translated, it gives CAWTRSTDTQYF. The chain uses TRBV30 and TRBJ2-3; no firm D call. V was cut by 4 bases and J by 0 bases, with 5 bases left in between. Looked up from germline, CDR1 is GTSNPN and CDR2 is SVGIG (reference sequence). This CDR3 contains 12 residues.

This clone was observed a handful of times. CDR3 residues: CASSQGDYGNQPQHF. Written as DNA, the CDR3 is TGTGCCAGCAGCCAAGGGGATTACGGCAATCAGCCCCAGCATTTT. V gene TRBV4-2 combines with J gene TRBJ1-5; D not resolved. V was shortened by 1 base and J by 2 bases, with 9 bases between the two germline ends. The CDR3 loop spans 15 amino acids. Germline loops: CDR1 LGHNA, CDR2 YNFKEQ.

The sample holds one count of this clone. The chain recombines TRBV5-1 with TRBJ2-7; D gene uncertain. In germline, CDR1 is SGHRS, CDR2 YFSETQ. CDR3 size: 15 residues. Between the trimmed V and J ends, which lost 0 bases and 2 bases, there was a span of 12 bases. CDR3 DNA sequence: TGCGCCAGCAGCTTGGATCTTAGGACGACCTACGAGCAGTACTTC. Translation: CASSLDLRTTYEQYF.

The chain is built from TRBV27 and TRBJ1-2, with D possibly being TRBD1 (5 bases). V was cut by 2 bases and J by 0 bases, with 13 bases left in between. This CDR3 spans 16 amino acids. Germline CDR1 MNHEY, CDR2 SMNVEV (reference sequence). This CDR3 reads CASSLDSAGTNYGYTF. For the CDR3, the DNA is TGTGCCAGCAGTTTAGATTCGGCAGGGACTAACTATGGCTACACCTTC.

This clone was seen once. The chain carries TRBV7-9 and TRBJ1-1; D unclear. The germline CDR1 and CDR2 sequences are SEHNR and FQNEAQ (reference sequence). The V and J ends lost 2 bases and 7 bases respectively, with 8 bases between them. The CDR3 loop spans 12 amino acids. The CDR3 is CASSLWRSEAFF. The CDR3 nucleotides are TGTGCCAGCAGCTTATGGCGGAGTGAAGCTTTCTTT.

CDR3 amino acids: CASNYGELFF. Here the CDR3 DNA reads TGTGCCAGCAACTACGGCGAGCTGTTTTTT. The gene calls are TRBV7-9 and TRBJ2-2; D unresolved. Germline V gives CDR1 SEHNR, CDR2 FQNEAQ (reference sequence). This CDR3 is 10 amino acids long. Deletions cut 7 bases from V and 11 bases from J, with 8 bases between.

The chain joins TRBV5-5 to TRBJ2-1; TRBD2 agrees at 7 bases. CDR1 and CDR2 (germline): SGHKS, YYEKEE (reference sequence). The V and J ends lost 1 base and 7 bases, in that order; junction bases with no gene match: 14. The CDR3 consists of 17 residues. The CDR3: CASSLTPSRGVLNEQFF. The CDR3 DNA sequence: TGTGCCAGCAGCTTGACCCCCTCTCGGGGGGTATTGAATGAGCAGTTCTTC. The full variable domain, rest sourced from reference TRBV5-5 and TRBJ2-1, is DAGVTQSPTHLIKTRGQQVTLRCSPISGHKSVSWYQQVLGQGPQFIFQYYEKEERGRGNFPDRFSARQFPNYSSELNVNALLLGDSALYLCASSLTPSRGVLNEQFFGPGTRLTVL.

The rearrangement uses TRBV10-3 and TRBJ1-1; TRBD1 agrees at 8 bases. In germline, CDR1 is ENHRY, CDR2 SYGVKD. The CDR3 runs 16 residues. Germline trimming cut 1 base from V and 5 bases from J; bases unmatched to any gene: 9. CDR3 amino acids: CAISEWQGALKTEAFF. CDR3 nucleotides: TGTGCCATCAGTGAGTGGCAGGGGGCTCTTAAGACTGAAGCTTTCTTT.

CDR3 sequence: CASRRTYEETQYF. CDR3 sequence (DNA): TGTGCCAGCAGGAGGACTTACGAAGAGACCCAGTACTTC. This chain connects TRBV2 to TRBJ2-5; perhaps TRBD2 as D (5 bases). Germline CDR1 and CDR2: SNHLY and FYNNEI. The CDR3 totals 13 residues. V lost 6 bases and J lost 3, with 11 bases in between.

This clone was recorded once. The chain is built from TRBV5-6 and TRBJ1-2; possible D gene TRBD1, 6 bases. The V gene's germline CDR1 is SGHDT and CDR2 YYEEEE. The CDR3 is 17 residues long. The germline V and J ends were trimmed by 1 base and 1 base, with 17 bases remaining between them. CDR3 nucleotide sequence: TGTGCCAGCAGCTTGTGGGGGCCCTGGACCCTTAACTATGGCTACACCTTC. This sequence encodes CASSLWGPWTLNYGYTF.

This rearrangement joins TRBV28 to TRBJ1-2, with D tentatively TRBD1 (5 bases). Per the germline V gene, CDR1 is MDHEN and CDR2 is SYDVKM. The CDR3 is 13 amino acids. V dropped 3 bases and J dropped 3 bases, with 8 bases sitting between them. The DNA for the CDR3 is TGTGCCAGCAGTTTCCTCAGGGACTATGGCTACACCTTC. It translates to CASSFLRDYGYTF.

The chain joins TRBV4-1 to TRBJ1-1, with 8 bases that match TRBD1. Germline CDR1 MGHRA, CDR2 YSYEKL. With 6 bases clipped from V and 6 bases from J, the junction kept 15 bases outside the gene matches. The CDR3 is 16 amino acids. CDR3 residues: CASSPEGQGGSAEAFF. CDR3 sequence (DNA): TGCGCCAGCAGTCCCGAAGGACAGGGAGGGTCGGCTGAAGCTTTCTTT.

The genes are TRBV4-2 and TRBJ2-3; 8 positions match TRBD2. J gave up 4 bases and V 1 base, and 1 base lay outside the gene matches. The CDR3 is made up of 14 amino acids. Germline V gene sequence: CDR1 LGHNA, CDR2 YNFKEQ. The CDR3 DNA follows: TGTGCCAGCAGCCAAGCGGGGGGGCCAGATACGCAGTATTTT. Amino acids: CASSQAGGPDTQYF.

The chain recombines TRBV7-2 with TRBJ1-3; D uncertain. The germline V and J ends were trimmed by 3 bases and 6 bases, with 15 bases remaining between them. Germline V gene sequence: CDR1 SGHTA, CDR2 FQGNSA. The CDR3 extends over 15 amino acids. CDR3 sequence reads: CASSLEGTPVNTIYF. In DNA form, the CDR3 reads TGTGCCAGCAGCTTGGAGGGAACGCCGGTAAACACCATATATTTT. Variable domain in full (rest from reference TRBV7-2 and TRBJ1-3): GAGVSQSPSNKVTEKGKDVELRCDPISGHTALYWYRQSLGQGLEFLIYFQGNSAPDKSGLPSDRFSAERTGGSVSTLTIQRTQQEDSAVYLCASSLEGTPVNTIYFGEGSWLTVV.

The chain joins TRBV4-3 to TRBJ1-3; 8 bases fit TRBD1. The CDR3 sequence is 17 residues long. Trimming at V came to 1 base and at J to 0 bases, leaving 5 bases not matched to a gene. Germline V lookup: CDR1 LGHNA, CDR2 YSLEER. The CDR3 DNA follows: TGCGCCAGCAGCCAAGCCAGGACAGGGTTCTCTGGAAACACCATATATTTT. Amino acids: CASSQARTGFSGNTIYF.

This clone has only one observation. The chain employs TRBV5-3 and TRBJ1-1; no firm D call. TRBV5-3 is reported as an ORF; its role is uncertain. With 4 bases removed from V and 5 bases from J, the gap between germline ends came to 15 bases. The CDR3 spans 14 residues. The CDR3 coding sequence is TGTGCCAGAAGCCCCACCTGGTCGGGTACTGAAGCTTTCTTT. It translates to CARSPTWSGTEAFF.

V gene TRBV24-1 combines with J gene TRBJ2-3; 10 bases align to TRBD1. The germline CDR1 and CDR2 sequences are KGHDR and SFDVKD. This CDR3 is built from 19 residues. Losses at the gene ends were 4 bases for V and 4 bases for J; bases not matched to a gene: 16. DNA of the CDR3: TGTGCCACCAGTGAGCCGGGACAGGGGCCCCGTTTTCAATCAGATACGCAGTATTTT. This gives the protein CATSEPGQGPRFQSDTQYF.

V usage is TRBV6-1 and J usage is TRBJ2-3; TRBD2 agrees at 15 bases. The CDR3 is made up of 16 amino acids. Germline CDR1 reads MNHNS; CDR2 reads SASEGT. With 8 bases clipped from V and 3 bases from J, the junction kept 6 bases outside the gene matches. CDR3 coding DNA: TGTGCCAGCTGTGGACTAGCGGGGGGGAGGACAGATACGCAGTATTTT. Its protein is CASCGLAGGRTDTQYF.

This rearrangement joins TRBV19 to TRBJ1-5; D call uncertain. Between the trimmed V and J ends, which lost 5 bases and 7 bases, there was a span of 15 bases. CDR1 is LNHDA and CDR2 is SQIVND in the germline V gene (reference sequence). This CDR3 contains 14 residues. Written as DNA, the CDR3 is TGTGCCAGTAGTTGGGCGGAATTAGAGCAGCCCCAGCATTTT. Translation gives CASSWAELEQPQHF. Supplemented by reference TRBV19 and TRBJ1-5, the full variable domain reads DGGITQSPKYLFRKEGQNVTLSCEQNLNHDAMYWYRQDPGQGLRLIYYSQIVNDFQKGDIAEGYSVSREKKESFPLTVTSAQKNPTAFYLCASSWAELEQPQHFGDGTRLSIL.